A selection of T cell receptor beta chains follows, all from one sample in a study of T cells in Graves' hyperthyroidism and ophthalmopathy. MiXCR, run by TCRdb on the multiplex PCR reads, gives a single entry per CDR3 protein. The data show 400,000 to 450,000 distinct CDR3 sequences, 14% to 15% seen once. Sequenced material: blood. The origin of the receptors is a man aged 18 to 35 with Graves' ophthalmopathy. The CDR3 runs from the conserved cysteine through the conserved F or W. D genes are given only for firm matches. Size tells how often a clone was seen (once, few, many) or the class of an expanded clone, and some rows leave it out.

j_call | d_call | clone_size | v_call | cdr3_nt | cdr3_aa
TRBJ2-1 | TRBD1 | few | TRBV11-3 | TGTGCCAGCAGCCCAGACAGGGTGGGTTACAATGAGCAGTTCTTC | CASSPDRVGYNEQFF
TRBJ1-6 | TRBD1 | many | TRBV2 | TGTGCCAGCAATGGCGGGACAGGGTCAGGCTCACCCCTCCACTTT | CASNGGTGSGSPLHF
TRBJ2-5 | TRBD2 | - | TRBV20-1 | TGCAGTGCTCTAGGACTAGGAGAGACCCAGTACTTC | CSALGLGETQYF
TRBJ2-7 | - | - | TRBV4-1 | TGCGCCAGCAGCCAAGATGAGACCCGTCGCTCTAGCGACTCCTACGAGCAGTACTTC | CASSQDETRRSSDSYEQYF
TRBJ2-1 | TRBD2 | many | TRBV20-1 | TGCAGTGCTTGTCCGGCGGGAGGGACCTACAATGAGCAGTTCTTC | CSACPAGGTYNEQFF
TRBJ2-7 | - | few | TRBV18 | TGTGCCAGCTCACCGGTCCCAGGAGGCTCCTACGAGCAGTACTTC | CASSPVPGGSYEQYF
TRBJ2-1 | TRBD2 | many | TRBV5-1 | TGCGCCAGCAGCCAGCCCCGAGGGACTAGCGCCCATAATGAGCAGTTCTTC | CASSQPRGTSAHNEQFF
TRBJ1-1 | TRBD1 | - | TRBV19 | TGTGCCAGTAGTATTCGAGACAGGGGCCTGAGGGGAGCTTTCTTT | CASSIRDRGLRGAFF
TRBJ2-1 | - | many | TRBV10-3 | TGTGCCATCAGCGCCTTGGTGGGGGCGAACAATGAGCAGTTCTTC | CAISALVGANNEQFF
TRBJ2-5 | - | - | TRBV3-1 | TGTGCCAGCAGACTGAGACGGGGTATAGGGGAGACCCAGTACTTC | CASRLRRGIGETQYF
TRBJ2-7 | - | - | TRBV15 | TGTGCCACCAGCAGAGATATCGCGGGGCCGTTCGGGGAGCAGTACTTC | CATSRDIAGPFGEQYF
TRBJ2-1 | TRBD2 | many | TRBV6-1 | TGTGCCAGCACCCAAAACCCCCTAGCGGGGATGTACAATGAGCAGTTCTTC | CASTQNPLAGMYNEQFF
TRBJ2-4 | - | many | TRBV6-1 | TGTGCCAGCAGTGAACGCGGCAGGGTTATCGGCAAAAACATTCAGTACTTC | CASSERGRVIGKNIQYF
TRBJ1-4 | - | - | TRBV29-1 | TGCAGCGTTGGAGTGGCAACTAATGAAAAACTGTTTTTT | CSVGVATNEKLFF
TRBJ1-2 | - | many | TRBV5-8 | TGTGCCAGCAGCTTGCGGAGGGGCAGTTCTAACTATGGCTACACCTTC | CASSLRRGSSNYGYTF
TRBJ1-4 | - | many | TRBV6-1 | TGTGCCAGCAGTCACGACAGGCAAAAACTGTTTTTT | CASSHDRQKLFF
TRBJ2-2 | TRBD2 | - | TRBV6-1 | TGTGCCAGCAGTGAAGGACTAGCGGGGGGCGGGGAGCTGTTTTTT | CASSEGLAGGGELFF
TRBJ2-1 | - | many | TRBV7-3 | TGTGCCAGCAGCTATCCGTTAGCCGCCCCCGGGAATGAGCAGTTCTTC | CASSYPLAAPGNEQFF
TRBJ1-1 | TRBD1 | - | TRBV6-1 | TGTGCCAGCAGCACAGGGGCCGCCGCTGAAGCTTTCTTT | CASSTGAAAEAFF
TRBJ2-7 | TRBD2 | - | TRBV9 | TGTGCCAGCAGCGTCCTAGCGGGAGGTGGCGAGCAGTACTTC | CASSVLAGGGEQYF
TRBJ1-2 | TRBD1 | few | TRBV10-1 | TGCGCCAGCTCCAAGTGGGGGACAGATGGCTACACCTTC | CASSKWGTDGYTF
TRBJ2-1 | TRBD1 | many | TRBV6-1 | TGTGCCAGCAGTTATTTGGGACAGGGCTACAATGAGCAGTTCTTC | CASSYLGQGYNEQFF
TRBJ2-7 | TRBD1 | many | TRBV7-9 | TGTGCCAGCAGCTCCGGGACAGGGTCGTACGAGCAGTACTTC | CASSSGTGSYEQYF
TRBJ2-1 | TRBD2 | few | TRBV18 | TGTGCCAGCTCACCGGAACTAGCGGGAACGGGGGGCAATGAGCAGTTCTTC | CASSPELAGTGGNEQFF
TRBJ1-5 | TRBD1 | many | TRBV12-5 | TGTGCTAGCGCGACAGGGTATAGCAATCAGCCCCAGCATTTT | CASATGYSNQPQHF
TRBJ2-5 | - | many | TRBV11-3 | TGTGCCAGCAGCCCCTTGAGCGGGACCCAGTACTTC | CASSPLSGTQYF
TRBJ2-5 | TRBD2 | - | TRBV30 | TGTGCCTGGAGTGTAGGGACTAGCGGTTCAGAGACCCAGTACTTC | CAWSVGTSGSETQYF
TRBJ1-2 | - | many | TRBV10-3 | TGTGCCATCAGTGAGGCTGCAGGGTCGGGTGGCTACACCTTC | CAISEAAGSGGYTF
TRBJ1-1 | - | many | TRBV6-5 | TGTGCCAGCAGTTACTCAGGGCATTTGAACACTGAAGCTTTCTTT | CASSYSGHLNTEAFF
TRBJ2-2 | - | - | TRBV19 | TGTGCCAGTAGTGCCCCAGATCAGGACAGTACCGGGGAGCTGTTTTTT | CASSAPDQDSTGELFF
TRBJ2-1 | TRBD1 | many | TRBV28 | TGTGCCAGCAGTTTAAGTCAGGGGGTAACCTACAATGAGCAGTTCTTC | CASSLSQGVTYNEQFF
TRBJ1-2 | - | once | TRBV19 | TGTGCCACCAGACGGAGGACCTCCTATGGCTACACCTTC | CATRRRTSYGYTF
TRBJ2-1 | - | - | TRBV4-1 | TGCGCCAGCAGCCACCGGGGGGGCGACAGGGGGATATCGAATGAGCAGTTCTTC | CASSHRGGDRGISNEQFF
TRBJ2-3 | TRBD2 | - | TRBV2 | TGTGCCGGCAGCCGGGAGGGCACAGATACGCAGTATTTT | CAGSREGTDTQYF
TRBJ1-2 | TRBD1 | - | TRBV29-1 | TGCAGCGTCCCGGGACAGGGGCCATCTGGCTACACCTTC | CSVPGQGPSGYTF
TRBJ1-5 | - | few | TRBV20-1 | TGCAGTGCTAGCCGGACAGAGAAGGGACCCCAGCATTTT | CSASRTEKGPQHF
TRBJ1-5 | TRBD1 | many | TRBV6-1 | TGTGCCAGCAGTAATCTAAGACAGGGTAGTCAGCCCCAGCATTTT | CASSNLRQGSQPQHF
TRBJ1-1 | - | many | TRBV10-3 | TGTGCCATCAACCAAGGGGCTTACACTGAAGCTTTCTTT | CAINQGAYTEAFF
TRBJ2-3 | TRBD1 | - | TRBV6-4 | TGTGCCAGCAGTGACTCGGGACAGGGGTTGGATACGCAGTATTTT | CASSDSGQGLDTQYF